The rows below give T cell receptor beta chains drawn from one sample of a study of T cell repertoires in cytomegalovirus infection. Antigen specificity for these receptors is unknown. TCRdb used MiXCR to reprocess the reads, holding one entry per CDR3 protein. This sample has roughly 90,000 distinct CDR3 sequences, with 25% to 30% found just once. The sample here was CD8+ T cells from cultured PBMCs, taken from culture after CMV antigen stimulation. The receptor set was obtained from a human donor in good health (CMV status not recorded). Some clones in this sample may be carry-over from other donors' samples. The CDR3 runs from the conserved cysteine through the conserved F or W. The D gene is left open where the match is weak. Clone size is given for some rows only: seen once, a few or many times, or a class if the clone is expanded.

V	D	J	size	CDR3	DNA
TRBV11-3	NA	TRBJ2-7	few	CASSHGTVYEQYF	TGTGCCAGCAGCCACGGGACGGTCTACGAGCAGTACTTC
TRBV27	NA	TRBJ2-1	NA	CASSPLSINSYNEQFF	TGTGCCAGCAGTCCCCTCAGCATCAACTCCTACAATGAGCAGTTCTTC
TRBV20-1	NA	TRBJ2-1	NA	CSARDQFGLNYNEQFF	TGCAGTGCTAGAGATCAGTTCGGGCTAAACTACAATGAGCAGTTCTTC
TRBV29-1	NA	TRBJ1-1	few	CSVEDGQGWGTEAFF	TGCAGCGTTGAAGATGGTCAAGGATGGGGGACTGAAGCTTTCTTT
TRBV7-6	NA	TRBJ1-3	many	CASSPGPGFSGNTIYF	TGTGCCAGCAGTCCCGGCCCAGGGTTCTCTGGAAACACCATATATTTT
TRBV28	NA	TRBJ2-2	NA	CASSPPRLVIAGELFF	TGTGCCAGCAGTCCCCCCCGACTTGTAATTGCCGGGGAGCTGTTTTTT
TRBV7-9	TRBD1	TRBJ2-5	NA	CASRRQGPQETQYF	TGTGCCAGCAGGAGACAGGGCCCCCAAGAGACCCAGTACTTC
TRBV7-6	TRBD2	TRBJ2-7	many	CASSPLGGNDYEQYF	TGTGCCAGCAGCCCACTGGGGGGGAATGACTACGAGCAGTACTTC
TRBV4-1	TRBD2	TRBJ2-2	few	CASTLAGGSGTGELFF	TGCGCCAGCACCCTAGCGGGGGGGTCGGGCACCGGGGAGCTGTTTTTT
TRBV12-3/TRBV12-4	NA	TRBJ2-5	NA	CASSLQGGETQYF	TGTGCCAGCAGTTTACAGGGAGGCGAGACCCAGTACTTC